This T cell receptor (beta chain) was obtained from a study of cytomegalovirus exposure and HLA in healthy donors. The study's findings and limits: A few CMV-associated chains were confirmed in vitro to be specific for CMV antigens. Most TCR sequences were rare, but some public TCRs occurred in many donors. Both high specificity and high sensitivity reportedly marked the classifier's diagnosis of cytomegalovirus status.

It was the roughly 130-subject validation cohort, separate from the roughly 700-subject first cohort, to which the donors belonged. The assay was immunoSEQ multiplex PCR, and TCRdb's table has in-frame clones only and misses some. The sample holds more than 150,000 clones, about 80% seen once. This clone has only a few counts. Its antigen remains unknown. Sequencing was done on a sample of PBMCs. This clonotype originated in a man between 18 and 29 years old in good health and CMV-seropositive.

The CDR3 DNA follows: TGTGCCAGTTCGACCCGACAGGGCTATGGCTACACCTTC. Its translation is CASSTRQGYGYTF. The V gene is TRBV19, the J gene TRBJ1-2; 7 bases agree with TRBD1. V lost 8 bases and J lost 4; bases outside the gene matches: 7. Germline-derived CDR1 and CDR2 are LNHDA and SQIVND (reference sequence). The CDR3 spans 13 residues.